A selection of T cell receptor beta chains follows, all from one sample in a study of blood T cell repertoires in COVID-19. Here immunoSEQ multiplex PCR was the method, and the copy in TCRdb shows in-frame clones only, minus some. The sample shows roughly 140,000 clones, 81% of them seen only once. What was sequenced was peripheral blood. The receptors originated from a human donor in a cohort sampled during active COVID-19. Each CDR3 is given with its conserved first and last residue. D genes are given only for firm matches. The listing skips clone size in some rows; elsewhere it reads once, few, many or a size class.

len	abundance	v_gene	j_gene	d_gene	CDR3nt	CDR3aa
12	-	TRBV29-1	TRBJ1-5	-	TGCAGCGCCCAGGCGGGAAATCAGCCCCAGCATTTT	CSAQAGNQPQHF
14	once	TRBV28	TRBJ1-2	-	TGTGCCAGCAGCTCCTCTAGGGGGGGCGGTGGCTACACCTTC	CASSSSRGGGGYTF
18	-	TRBV4-3	TRBJ1-4	TRBD1	TGCGCCAGCAGCCCCAAGTTTGGACAGGCGACAACTAATGAAAAACTGTTTTTT	CASSPKFGQATTNEKLFF
14	-	TRBV6-2/TRBV6-3	TRBJ1-2	-	TGTGCCAGCAGTCTGATCCAGTTGAACTATGGCTACACCTTC	CASSLIQLNYGYTF
13	-	TRBV29-1	TRBJ2-7	TRBD1	TGCAGCGTTCGGACAGGGGGCACCTACGAGCAGTACTTC	CSVRTGGTYEQYF
17	-	TRBV4-2	TRBJ1-1	-	TGTGCCAGCAGCCAAGATCATAATAACAGGGCCCTCACTGAAGCTTTCTTT	CASSQDHNNRALTEAFF
16	-	TRBV7-5	TRBJ2-1	-	TGTGTCAGAAGCGAGAAGGGCGGGAGGGTCTACAATGAGCAGTTCTTC	CVRSEKGGRVYNEQFF
13	few	TRBV11-2	TRBJ2-1	TRBD2	TGTGCCAGCAGCCTGGTAGCGGGGTATGAGCAGTTCTTC	CASSLVAGYEQFF
13	-	TRBV9	TRBJ1-2	-	TGTGCCAGCAGCGGTGGGGGCCGCTATGGCTACACCTTC	CASSGGGRYGYTF
15	-	TRBV5-1	TRBJ2-7	-	TGCGCCAGCAGCTCGACAGGCCGAGGTACCTACGAGCAGTACTTC	CASSSTGRGTYEQYF
14	-	TRBV4-2	TRBJ1-5	TRBD1	TGTGCCAGCAGCCAAGGACAGGGGGATCAGCCCCAGCATTTT	CASSQGQGDQPQHF
15	-	TRBV3-1/TRBV3-2	TRBJ2-2	-	TGTGCCAGCAGCCAAGGGACTCTGATGACCGGGGAGCTGTTTTTT	CASSQGTLMTGELFF
14	-	TRBV2	TRBJ1-3	TRBD1	TGTGCCAGCACTCCGACAGGGCTGGGAAACACCATATATTTT	CASTPTGLGNTIYF
14	-	TRBV28	TRBJ2-3	-	TGTGCCAGCAGTTTCCGGCGCGGGATCGGAGCATGGTATTTT	CASSFRRGIGAWYF
12	-	TRBV9	TRBJ2-1	-	TGTGCCAGTGGGCGAAATCCCAATGAGCAGTTCTTC	CASGRNPNEQFF
15	-	TRBV7-7	TRBJ2-2	-	TGTGCCAGCAGCTTAGCGAGGACTGGCACCGGGGAGCTGTTTTTT	CASSLARTGTGELFF
13	-	TRBV10-3	TRBJ2-1	-	TGTGCCATCAGTGAGTCTGTAGACAATGAGCAGTTCTTC	CAISESVDNEQFF
19	-	TRBV7-9	TRBJ2-1	TRBD2	TGTGCCAGCAGCTTAATTGCACTAGCGGGAGGGCCGGGGTACAATGAGCAGTTCTTC	CASSLIALAGGPGYNEQFF
14	-	TRBV28	TRBJ2-5	-	TGTGCCAGCAGTTTCTTGCGGACTCAAGAGACCCAGTACTTC	CASSFLRTQETQYF
13	-	TRBV2	TRBJ1-6	-	TGTGCCAGCAGTGAATCCCGGGGGACACCCCTCCACTTT	CASSESRGTPLHF
17	-	TRBV9	TRBJ1-5	-	TGTGCCAGCAGCGTAGGGGGCGGGGTTGGTGGCAATCAGCCCCAGCATTTT	CASSVGGGVGGNQPQHF
13	-	TRBV28	TRBJ1-1	-	TGTGCCAGCATGGAGCTGGGGAACACTGAAGCTTTCTTT	CASMELGNTEAFF
13	-	TRBV27	TRBJ2-7	-	TGTGCCAGCAGTCTCACAGGGAGTCACGAGCAGTACTTC	CASSLTGSHEQYF
15	once	TRBV6-2/TRBV6-3	TRBJ2-5	-	TGTGCCAGCAGTTTTTATGGACAGTCGTCGGAGACCCAGTACTTC	CASSFYGQSSETQYF
17	-	TRBV6-1	TRBJ1-5	TRBD1	TGTGCCAGCAGTGCTCCTTGGACAGGGGTCAGCAATCAGCCCCAGCATTTT	CASSAPWTGVSNQPQHF
14	once	TRBV7-9	TRBJ1-1	-	TGTGCCAGCAGCTTGGATGGTGGGGCCTTAAACACGCCCTTT	CASSLDGGALNTPF
11	-	TRBV12-3/TRBV12-4	TRBJ2-7	-	TGTGCCAGCAGTGTACACTACGAGCAGTACTTC	CASSVHYEQYF
15	few	TRBV27	TRBJ1-2	-	TGTGCCAGCAGTTTATCGTGGCAGTCTAACTATGGCTACACCTTC	CASSLSWQSNYGYTF
16	-	TRBV3-1/TRBV3-2	TRBJ2-7	TRBD2	TGTGCCAGCAGCCAAGCGTCGACTAGCTCCTCCTACGAGCAGTACTTC	CASSQASTSSSYEQYF
16	once	TRBV5-1	TRBJ2-3	TRBD2	TGCGCCAGCAGCCTGGGACTAGCGGGACCCACAGATACGCAGTATTTT	CASSLGLAGPTDTQYF
16	-	TRBV5-6	TRBJ1-1	TRBD1	TGTGCCAGCAGCTTTGACAGGAGGGGGCTGTGGACTGAAGCTTTCTTT	CASSFDRRGLWTEAFF
15	-	TRBV24-1	TRBJ1-2	TRBD1	TGTGCCACCAGTGACGCTGACAGGGATAACTATGGCTACACCTTC	CATSDADRDNYGYTF
15	-	TRBV28	TRBJ2-2	TRBD1	TGTGCCAGCGGGGGACAGGGCGGTGTCACCGGGGAGCTGTTTTTT	CASGGQGGVTGELFF
13	-	TRBV2	TRBJ2-3	-	TGTGCCAGCAGTGAATCCTTACTCCACACGCAGTATTTT	CASSESLLHTQYF
15	once	TRBV7-8	TRBJ2-2	TRBD2	TGTGCCAGCAGCTCCAGCCGCGGGAGCACCGGGGAGCTGTTTTTT	CASSSSRGSTGELFF
17	-	TRBV19	TRBJ1-1	TRBD1	TGTGCCAGTAGTCCCAAGAGGACAGGGGGCAAGAACACTGAAGCTTTCTTT	CASSPKRTGGKNTEAFF